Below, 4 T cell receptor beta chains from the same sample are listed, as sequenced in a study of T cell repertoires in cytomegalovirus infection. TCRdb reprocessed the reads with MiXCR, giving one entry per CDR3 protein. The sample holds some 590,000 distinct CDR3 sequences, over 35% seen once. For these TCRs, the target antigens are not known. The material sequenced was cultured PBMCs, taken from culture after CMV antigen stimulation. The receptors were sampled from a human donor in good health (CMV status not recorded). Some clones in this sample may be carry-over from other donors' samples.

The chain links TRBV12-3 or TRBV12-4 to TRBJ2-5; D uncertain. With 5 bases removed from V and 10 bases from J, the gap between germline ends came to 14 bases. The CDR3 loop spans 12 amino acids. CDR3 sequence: CASSPSPLGQYF. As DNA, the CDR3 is TGTGCCAGCAGTCCATCCCCGTTGGGCCAGTACTTC.

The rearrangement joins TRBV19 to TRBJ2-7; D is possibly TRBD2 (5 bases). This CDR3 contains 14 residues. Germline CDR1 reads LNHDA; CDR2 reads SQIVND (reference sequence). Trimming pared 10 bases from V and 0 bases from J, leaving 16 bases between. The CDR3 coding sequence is TGTGCCACCTCATGGGGAGAGTCCTCCTACGAGCAGTACTTC. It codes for CATSWGESSYEQYF. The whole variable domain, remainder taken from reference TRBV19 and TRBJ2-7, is DGGITQSPKYLFRKEGQNVTLSCEQNLNHDAMYWYRQDPGQGLRLIYYSQIVNDFQKGDIAEGYSVSREKKESFPLTVTSAQKNPTAFYLCATSWGESSYEQYFGPGTRLTVT.

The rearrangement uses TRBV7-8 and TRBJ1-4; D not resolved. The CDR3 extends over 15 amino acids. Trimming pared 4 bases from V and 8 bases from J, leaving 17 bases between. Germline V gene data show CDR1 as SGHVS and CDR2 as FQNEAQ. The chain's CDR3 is CASSSGRGAEEKLFF. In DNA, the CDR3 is TGTGCCAGCAGCTCCGGGCGGGGTGCGGAGGAAAAACTGTTTTTT. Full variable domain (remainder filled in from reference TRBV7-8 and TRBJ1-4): GAGVSQSPRYKVAKRGQDVALRCDPISGHVSLFWYQQALGQGPEFLTYFQNEAQLDKSGLPSDRFFAERPEGSVSTLKIQRTQQEDSAVYLCASSSGRGAEEKLFFGSGTQLSVL.

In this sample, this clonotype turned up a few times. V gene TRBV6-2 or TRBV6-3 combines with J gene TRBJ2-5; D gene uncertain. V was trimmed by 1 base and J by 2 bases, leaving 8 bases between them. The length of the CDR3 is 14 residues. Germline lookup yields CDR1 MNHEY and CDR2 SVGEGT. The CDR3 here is CASSYFGPQETQYF. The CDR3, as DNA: TGTGCCAGCAGTTACTTCGGACCTCAAGAGACCCAGTACTTC.